The T cell receptor beta chain under discussion was sequenced for a study of read filtering for tumor transcriptome and immune sequencing. Background on the study: The cohort had about 16 men and around 15 women aged about 45 to 80, mean roughly 70 years. TCR-mapped reads were about 3.5 to 10.27 million with IR-seq versus roughly 80 to 1,300 with RNA-seq. General study points: This fraction held mixed bone marrow immune cells after CD138-negative sorting.

This library used around 400 ng RNA and molecular barcoded adaptors spanning alpha/delta and beta/gamma chains. MiXCR, applied by TCRdb to the reads, yields one record per CDR3 protein. Here the sample spans 100,000 to 150,000 distinct CDR3 sequences, roughly 13% being singletons. At the time of active disease, bone marrow was collected from every patient. The CDR3 is 15 amino acids. Trimming took off 4 bases at V and 5 bases at J, with 18 bases between the two ends. In germline, CDR1 is KGHSH, CDR2 LQKENI. The table lists this clonotype with a few counts. As yet, its antigen is unknown. Sequencing used a population of CD138-negative cells sorted from bone marrow. The chain employs TRBV18 and TRBJ2-7, with a tentative D call TRBD1 (6 bases). This sequence originates from a donor at least 40 years old with multiple myeloma. The CDR3 loop is CASSLLRTDLDEQYF. CDR3 sequence (DNA): TGTGCCAGCTCACTCCTGAGGACAGACCTCGACGAGCAGTACTTC.